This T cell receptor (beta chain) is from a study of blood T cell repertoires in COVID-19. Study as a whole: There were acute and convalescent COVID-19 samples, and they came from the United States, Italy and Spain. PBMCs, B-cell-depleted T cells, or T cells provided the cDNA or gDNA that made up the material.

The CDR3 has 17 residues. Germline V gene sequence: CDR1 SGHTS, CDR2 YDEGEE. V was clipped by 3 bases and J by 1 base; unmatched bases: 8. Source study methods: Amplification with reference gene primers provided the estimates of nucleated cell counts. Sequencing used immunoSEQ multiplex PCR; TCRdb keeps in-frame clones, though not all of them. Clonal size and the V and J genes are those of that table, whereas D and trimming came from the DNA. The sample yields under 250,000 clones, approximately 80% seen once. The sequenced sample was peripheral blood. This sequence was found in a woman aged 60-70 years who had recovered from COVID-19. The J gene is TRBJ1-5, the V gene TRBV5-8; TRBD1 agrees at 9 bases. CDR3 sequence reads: CASSYNTGGRSNQPQHF. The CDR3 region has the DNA TGTGCCAGCAGCTACAATACAGGGGGCCGGAGCAATCAGCCCCAGCATTTT.